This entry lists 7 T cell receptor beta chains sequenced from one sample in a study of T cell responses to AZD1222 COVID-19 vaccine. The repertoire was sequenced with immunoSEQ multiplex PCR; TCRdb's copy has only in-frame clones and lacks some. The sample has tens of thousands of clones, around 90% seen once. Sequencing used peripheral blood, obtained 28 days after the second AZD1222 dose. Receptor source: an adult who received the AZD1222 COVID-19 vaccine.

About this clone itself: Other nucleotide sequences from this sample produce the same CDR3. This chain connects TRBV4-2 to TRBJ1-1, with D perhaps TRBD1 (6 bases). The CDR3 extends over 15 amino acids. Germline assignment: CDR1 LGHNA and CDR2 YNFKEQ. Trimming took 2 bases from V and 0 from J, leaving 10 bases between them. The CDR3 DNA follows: TGTGCCAGCAGCCAACCGGGACAACTGAACACTGAAGCTTTCTTT. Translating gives CASSQPGQLNTEAFF.

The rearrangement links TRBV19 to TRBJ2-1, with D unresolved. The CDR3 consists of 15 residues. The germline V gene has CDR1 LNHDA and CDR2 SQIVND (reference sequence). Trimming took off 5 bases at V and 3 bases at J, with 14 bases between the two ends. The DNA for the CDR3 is TGTGCCAGTAGTCCGATCGGGCCCAGCTACAATGAGCAGTTCTTC. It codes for CASSPIGPSYNEQFF. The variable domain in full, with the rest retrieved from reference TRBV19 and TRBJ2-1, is DGGITQSPKYLFRKEGQNVTLSCEQNLNHDAMYWYRQDPGQGLRLIYYSQIVNDFQKGDIAEGYSVSREKKESFPLTVTSAQKNPTAFYLCASSPIGPSYNEQFFGPGTRLTVL.

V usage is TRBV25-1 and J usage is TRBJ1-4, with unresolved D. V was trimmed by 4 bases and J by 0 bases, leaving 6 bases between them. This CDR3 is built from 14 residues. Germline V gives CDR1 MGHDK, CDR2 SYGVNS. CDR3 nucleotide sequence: TGTGCCAGCAGTGGCGGTTCAACTAATGAAAAACTGTTTTTT. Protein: CASSGGSTNEKLFF.

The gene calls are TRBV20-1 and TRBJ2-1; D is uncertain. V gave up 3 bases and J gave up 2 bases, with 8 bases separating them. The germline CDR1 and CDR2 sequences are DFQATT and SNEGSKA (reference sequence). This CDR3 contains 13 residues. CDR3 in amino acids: CSASLPTYNEQFF. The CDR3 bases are TGCAGTGCTAGTCTACCAACCTACAATGAGCAGTTCTTC.

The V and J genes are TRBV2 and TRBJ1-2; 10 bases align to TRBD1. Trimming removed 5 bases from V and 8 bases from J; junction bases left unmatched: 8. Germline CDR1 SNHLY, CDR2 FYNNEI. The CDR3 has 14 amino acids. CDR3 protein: CASSLGQGLEGYTF. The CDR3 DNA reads TGTGCCAGCAGTCTGGGACAGGGGTTGGAAGGCTACACCTTC.

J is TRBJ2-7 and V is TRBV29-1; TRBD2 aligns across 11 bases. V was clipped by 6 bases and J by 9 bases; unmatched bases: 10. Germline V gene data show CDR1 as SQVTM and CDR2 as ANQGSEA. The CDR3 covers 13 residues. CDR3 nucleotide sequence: TGCAGCGTGATAGCGGGAGGGCCTTCAGGGCAGTACTTC. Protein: CSVIAGGPSGQYF.

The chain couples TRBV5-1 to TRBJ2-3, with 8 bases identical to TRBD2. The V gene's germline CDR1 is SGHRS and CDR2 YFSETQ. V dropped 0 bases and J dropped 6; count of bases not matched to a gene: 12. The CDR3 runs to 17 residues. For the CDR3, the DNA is TGCGCCAGCAGCTTGGGGCCTAGCGGGCCCCATACGGATACGCAGTATTTT. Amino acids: CASSLGPSGPHTDTQYF.